A selection of T cell receptor beta chains follows, all from one sample in a study of cytomegalovirus exposure and HLA in healthy donors. TCRdb keeps only in-frame clones here, not all; method: immunoSEQ multiplex PCR. The data show over 150,000 clones, 68% seen once. The sample comprised PBMCs. Every receptor here comes from a woman between 40 and 50 years old in good health and CMV-seropositive. The CDR3 runs from the conserved cysteine through the conserved F or W. Fields, in order: J gene, V gene, CDR3 protein.

j_gene: TRBJ2-7; v_gene: TRBV18; CDR3aa: CASSPVGTEPLEQYF
j_gene: TRBJ1-2; v_gene: TRBV9; CDR3aa: CASSPRQGVGYGYTF
j_gene: TRBJ2-1; v_gene: TRBV6-1; CDR3aa: CASRENRDFSYNEQFF
j_gene: TRBJ2-1; v_gene: TRBV29-1; CDR3aa: CSADRAFGNEQFF
j_gene: TRBJ2-4; v_gene: TRBV7-9; CDR3aa: CASSLRTGLDIQYF
j_gene: TRBJ2-2; v_gene: TRBV12-5; CDR3aa: CASGADRGDTGELFF
j_gene: TRBJ1-4; v_gene: TRBV7-2; CDR3aa: CASSQDRATNEKLFF
j_gene: TRBJ1-4; v_gene: TRBV29-1; CDR3aa: CSATTGYGEKLFF
j_gene: TRBJ1-3; v_gene: TRBV4-1; CDR3aa: CASSRTPAGLIPGNTIYF
j_gene: TRBJ2-7; v_gene: TRBV6-1; CDR3aa: CAISQGHEQYF
j_gene: TRBJ2-6; v_gene: TRBV4-1; CDR3aa: CASSQAGQGKFGANVLTF
j_gene: TRBJ1-4; v_gene: TRBV5-1; CDR3aa: CASSSGTGAHLPEKLFF
j_gene: TRBJ2-7; v_gene: TRBV21-1; CDR3aa: CASSNITGESYEQYF
j_gene: TRBJ2-1; v_gene: TRBV11-2; CDR3aa: CASSTGLAGTYNEQFF
j_gene: TRBJ2-7; v_gene: TRBV4-3; CDR3aa: CASSQEGTGLTYEQYF
j_gene: TRBJ2-3; v_gene: TRBV5-1; CDR3aa: CASSLVPGLSDTQYF
j_gene: TRBJ1-2; v_gene: TRBV27; CDR3aa: CASFDGVYGYTF
j_gene: TRBJ1-2; v_gene: TRBV7-8; CDR3aa: CASSLASREHGYTF
j_gene: TRBJ2-3; v_gene: TRBV7-2; CDR3aa: CASSLGILAGVADTQYF
j_gene: TRBJ1-3; v_gene: TRBV4-1; CDR3aa: CASTDFSSGNTIYF
j_gene: TRBJ2-7; v_gene: TRBV7-6; CDR3aa: CARAGASKVPRGYEQYF
j_gene: TRBJ2-2; v_gene: TRBV5-1; CDR3aa: CASSLEGGRATGELFF
j_gene: TRBJ1-5; v_gene: TRBV15; CDR3aa: CATSRGGGYSNQPQHF
j_gene: TRBJ2-5; v_gene: TRBV27; CDR3aa: CASSPRQGRETQYF
j_gene: TRBJ1-4; v_gene: TRBV5-1; CDR3aa: CASSLGGRHEKLFF
j_gene: TRBJ2-1; v_gene: TRBV7-9; CDR3aa: CASSSTSNEQFF
j_gene: TRBJ1-5; v_gene: TRBV6-1; CDR3aa: CASSETGDYQPQHF
j_gene: -; v_gene: TRBV18; CDR3aa: CASSLPGTPSREQYF
j_gene: TRBJ1-1; v_gene: TRBV5-1; CDR3aa: CASSLGGRNTEAFF
j_gene: TRBJ2-1; v_gene: TRBV11-2; CDR3aa: CASSLDSGVGFF
j_gene: TRBJ2-3; v_gene: TRBV7-2; CDR3aa: CASSPQGLPTDTQYF
j_gene: TRBJ2-5; v_gene: TRBV7-2; CDR3aa: CASSLRSSGTRGETQYF
j_gene: TRBJ2-1; v_gene: TRBV19; CDR3aa: CASTTSGSSYNEQFF
j_gene: -; v_gene: TRBV28; CDR3aa: CASSLLVHEQYF
j_gene: TRBJ2-7; v_gene: TRBV7-2; CDR3aa: CASSPSGAINYEQYF